Listed here are 19 T cell receptor beta chains from one sample, sequenced in a study of cytomegalovirus exposure and HLA in healthy donors. The PCR ran on 60 Vbeta and 13 Jbeta primers. Profiled with immunoSEQ multiplex PCR; TCRdb holds only in-frame clones, not every one. The table records around 110,000 clones, 60% to 85% of them present only once. Material: PBMCs. The receptors come from a woman between 18 and 30 years old in good health and CMV-seronegative.

Only a few counts were recorded for this clone. V is TRBV27 and J is TRBJ1-5; D is perhaps TRBD1 (5 bases). The germline CDR1 and CDR2 sequences are MNHEY and SMNVEV (reference sequence). This CDR3 contains 13 residues. Trimming removed 2 bases at V and 7 bases at J, with 9 bases between. CDR3 amino acids: CASSLGGGQPQHF. The CDR3 DNA reads TGTGCCAGCAGTTTAGGGGGGGGGCAGCCCCAGCATTTT.

This clone has a handful of counts. The chain recombines TRBV6-5 with TRBJ2-7, with 9 nucleotides matching TRBD1. CDR1 is MNHEY, CDR2 SVGAGI, per germline. V lost 5 bases and J lost 4; bases outside the gene matches: 9. The CDR3 runs to 15 residues. CDR3 residues: CASSGTGTGTYEQYF. CDR3 DNA sequence: TGTGCCAGCAGTGGCACCGGGACAGGGACTTACGAGCAGTACTTC.

V usage is TRBV2 and J usage is TRBJ1-2; D is ambiguous. The V gene's germline CDR1 is SNHLY and CDR2 FYNNEI. V was shortened by 3 bases and J by 8 bases, with 13 bases between the two germline ends. This CDR3 is 13 amino acids long. This CDR3 is CASSDGGVGGYTF. The CDR3 nucleotides read TGTGCCAGCAGTGACGGAGGAGTCGGAGGCTACACCTTC. Full variable domain (outside the CDR3, taken from reference TRBV2 and TRBJ1-2): EPEVTQTPSHQVTQMGQEVILRCVPISNHLYFYWYRQILGQKVEFLVSFYNNEISEKSEIFDDQFSVERPDGSNFTLKIRSTKLEDSAMYFCASSDGGVGGYTFGSGTRLTVV.

The genes are TRBV30 and TRBJ2-7; 10 bases agree with TRBD1. This CDR3 contains 13 residues. After removal of 6 bases from V and 4 bases from J, the junction contained 6 bases not matched to a gene. Germline V gives CDR1 GTSNPN, CDR2 SVGIG (reference sequence). The CDR3 coding sequence is TGTGCCTGCGTGGGGACAGGGGAATACGAGCAGTACTTC. It codes for CACVGTGEYEQYF.

The rearrangement joins TRBV7-2 to TRBJ2-5, with D hard to call. Trimming pared 7 bases from V and 5 bases from J, leaving 11 bases between. The CDR3 covers 12 residues. Germline CDR1 is SGHTA and CDR2 is FQGNSA. Here the CDR3 DNA reads TGTGCCAGCACGGTTCAGGTGGAGACCCAGTACTTC. Translation gives CASTVQVETQYF.

This sequence joins TRBV5-4 and TRBJ1-1; no clear D gene. Germline V gives CDR1 SGHNT, CDR2 YYREEE (reference sequence). There are 14 residues in the CDR3. V was trimmed by 0 bases and J by 4 bases, leaving 10 bases between them. The CDR3 sequence is CASSLERVFTEAFF. The CDR3 bases are TGTGCCAGCAGCTTGGAGAGGGTCTTCACTGAAGCTTTCTTT.

This clone was seen once. The rearrangement joins TRBV6-5 to TRBJ1-1; possibly TRBD1 for D (6 bases). The CDR3 is 15 amino acids. The germline gives CDR1 MNHEY, CDR2 SVGAGI. Trimming stripped 6 bases from V and 0 bases from J, with 14 bases between. Here the CDR3 reads CASRGPAGVNTEAFF. CDR3 nucleotide sequence: TGTGCCAGCAGGGGACCAGCAGGGGTGAACACTGAAGCTTTCTTT.

This chain connects TRBV15 to TRBJ1-2; no firm D call. V gave up 0 bases and J gave up 2 bases, with 13 bases separating them. The germline gives CDR1 LNHNV, CDR2 YYDKDF (reference sequence). The CDR3 sequence is 16 residues long. CDR3 loop: CATSRDTGIRNYGYTF. CDR3 in DNA: TGTGCCACCAGCAGAGATACGGGGATAAGAAACTATGGCTACACCTTC. Looking up the rest from reference TRBV15 and TRBJ1-2 gives the full variable domain: DAMVIQNPRYQVTQFGKPVTLSCSQTLNHNVMYWYQQKSSQAPKLLFHYYDKDFNNEADTPDNFQSRRPNTSFCFLDIRSPGLGDTAMYLCATSRDTGIRNYGYTFGSGTRLTVV.

This clone was seen a few times. This rearrangement joins TRBV7-3 to TRBJ1-5; 10 positions agree with TRBD1. Germline V gene sequence: CDR1 SGHTA, CDR2 FQGTGA. The junction had 4 bases not matched to a gene; V was cut back by 4 bases and J by 1 base. This CDR3 contains 16 residues. CDR3 DNA sequence: TGTGCCAGCAGCTCTGGGACAGGGGCGAGCAATCAGCCCCAGCATTTT. This codes for CASSSGTGASNQPQHF.

V is TRBV27 and J is TRBJ2-7; 8 positions agree with TRBD1. CDR3 length equals 14 residues. Germline CDR1 and CDR2: MNHEY and SMNVEV (reference sequence). V lost 6 bases and J lost 2; bases outside the gene matches: 6. As DNA, the CDR3 is TGTGCCAGCAGGATACAGGGGGACGCCTACGAGCAGTACTTC. Translating gives CASRIQGDAYEQYF.

The chain recombines TRBV7-2 with TRBJ1-2; 7 bases fit TRBD1. The CDR3 consists of 18 residues. The V gene end was trimmed by 3 bases and the J gene end by 2 bases; junction bases not matched to a gene: 15. Looked up from germline, CDR1 is SGHTA and CDR2 is FQGNSA. The CDR3 protein is CASSFNRGGVFVNYGYTF. CDR3 sequence (DNA): TGTGCCAGCAGCTTTAACAGGGGAGGAGTTTTTGTAAACTATGGCTACACCTTC.

This clone showed up just once. The rearrangement links TRBV6-6 to TRBJ2-1; D might be TRBD2 (7 bases). Trimming shortened V by 7 bases and J by 4 bases, and 20 bases separated the two germline ends. CDR3 length: 16 residues. The germline gives CDR1 MNHNY, CDR2 SVGAGI (reference sequence). The CDR3 coding sequence is TGTGCCAGCACCACCGGGGCGGGGGCCGAGTACAATGAGCAGTTCTTC. Amino acids: CASTTGAGAEYNEQFF.

The table lists this clone with a few counts. Here the CDR3 reads CASGDIYGYTF. In nucleotides, the CDR3 is TGTGCCAGCGGTGACATCTATGGCTACACCTTC. The V call is TRBV6-5, the J call TRBJ1-2; D gene ambiguous. Trimming took off 8 bases at V and 4 bases at J, with 8 bases between the two ends. The CDR3 has 11 amino acids. The V gene's germline CDR1 is MNHEY and CDR2 SVGAGI.

The CDR3 sequence: CASSRDRRNQPQHF. The CDR3 coding sequence is TGTGCCAGCAGTCGGGACAGACGCAATCAGCCCCAGCATTTT. The chain recombines TRBV7-9 with TRBJ1-5, with 7 bases lining up with TRBD1. Germline values: CDR1 SEHNR, CDR2 FQNEAQ (reference sequence). This CDR3 spans 14 amino acids. With 6 bases clipped from V and 2 bases from J, the junction kept 4 bases outside the gene matches.

J is TRBJ2-7 and V is TRBV5-1; 7 bases align to TRBD1. Germline V gives CDR1 SGHRS, CDR2 YFSETQ. V lost 5 bases and J lost 3; bases outside the gene matches: 11. The CDR3 spans 15 residues. CDR3: CASRPDRVRIYEQYF. CDR3 in DNA: TGCGCCAGCAGGCCTGACAGGGTAAGGATCTACGAGCAGTACTTC.

The chain couples TRBV12-5 to TRBJ2-5, with unresolved D. V was cut by 0 bases and J by 3 bases, with 5 bases left in between. The CDR3 runs to 13 residues. CDR1 is LGHNT, CDR2 FRNRAP, per germline. The chain's CDR3 is CASGLVPEETQYF. The CDR3 region has the DNA TGTGCTAGTGGTTTGGTACCGGAAGAGACCCAGTACTTC.

This chain connects TRBV15 to TRBJ2-1; unclear D gene. Trimming left V 3 bases short and J 4 bases short, with 4 bases between. CDR1 is LNHNV and CDR2 is YYDKDF in the germline V gene (reference sequence). This CDR3 comprises 12 residues. The CDR3 here is CATSRQYNEQFF. In DNA form, the CDR3 reads TGTGCCACCAGCAGGCAGTACAATGAGCAGTTCTTC.

This clone has only one observation. V usage is TRBV19 and J usage is TRBJ1-1; D is uncertain. This CDR3 contains 13 residues. Trimming left V 7 bases short and J 2 bases short, with 11 bases between. Germline assignment: CDR1 LNHDA and CDR2 SQIVND (reference sequence). The CDR3 sequence: CASKALSNTEAFF. CDR3 in DNA: TGTGCCAGTAAAGCGCTGTCTAACACTGAAGCTTTCTTT.

This chain uses TRBV5-1 with TRBJ1-2, with a weak D call TRBD1 (6 bases). Per the germline V gene, CDR1 is SGHRS and CDR2 is YFSETQ. The CDR3 totals 14 residues. The germline V and J ends were trimmed by 0 bases and 2 bases, with 8 bases remaining between them. DNA for the CDR3: TGCGCCAGCAGCTTGGGGCAGGGGAACTATGGCTACACCTTC. Protein: CASSLGQGNYGYTF.